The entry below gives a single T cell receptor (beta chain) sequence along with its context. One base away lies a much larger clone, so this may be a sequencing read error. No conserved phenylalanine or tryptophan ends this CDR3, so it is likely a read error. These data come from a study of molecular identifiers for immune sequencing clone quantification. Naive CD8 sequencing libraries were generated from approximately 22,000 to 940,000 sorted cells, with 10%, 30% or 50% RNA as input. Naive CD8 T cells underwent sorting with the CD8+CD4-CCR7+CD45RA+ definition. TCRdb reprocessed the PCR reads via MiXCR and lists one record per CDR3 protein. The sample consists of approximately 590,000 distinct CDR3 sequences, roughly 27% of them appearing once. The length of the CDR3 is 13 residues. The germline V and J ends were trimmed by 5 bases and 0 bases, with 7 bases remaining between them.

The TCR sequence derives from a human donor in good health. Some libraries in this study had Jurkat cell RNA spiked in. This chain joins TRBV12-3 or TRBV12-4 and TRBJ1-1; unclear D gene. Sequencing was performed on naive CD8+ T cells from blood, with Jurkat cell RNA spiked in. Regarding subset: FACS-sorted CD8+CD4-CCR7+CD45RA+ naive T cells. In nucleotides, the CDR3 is TGTGCCAGCAGTCCCCTAATGAACACTGAAGCTTTCTCT. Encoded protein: CASSPLMNTEAFS.